This passage covers 27 T cell receptor beta chains from one sample sequenced in a study of beta chain features in type 1 diabetes. The entirety of the isolated RNA underwent reverse transcription, so expressed TCRB transcripts were sequenced. Sequenced by immunoSEQ multiplex PCR; TCRdb stores in-frame clones only, minus some. The sample shows fewer than 350,000 clones, under 8.5% of them seen only once. The source material was central memory CD4+ T cells from blood. These receptors all come from a woman aged 18-29 years in good health.

The CDR3 here is CASSSGTLSGNTIYF. The CDR3, as DNA: TGTGCCAGCAGCTCAGGGACACTCTCTGGAAACACCATATATTTT. V is TRBV7-2 and J is TRBJ1-3; the D gene is possibly TRBD1 (6 bases). The germline CDR1 and CDR2 sequences are SGHTA and FQGNSA. Trimming left V 4 bases short and J 0 bases short, with 10 bases between. The CDR3 is made up of 15 amino acids.

This chain uses TRBV7-9 with TRBJ1-1; 10 bases match TRBD1. Germline-derived CDR1 and CDR2 are SEHNR and FQNEAQ (reference sequence). Losses at the gene ends were 5 bases for V and 11 bases for J; bases not matched to a gene: 8. CDR3 length equals 13 residues. The DNA for the CDR3 is TGTGCCAGCAGCCTCGGGACAGGGGTCGCCGCTTTCTTT. Translating gives CASSLGTGVAAFF.

This clone was detected only a few times. The chain joins TRBV5-5 to TRBJ2-5, with D uncertain. CDR1 is SGHKS, CDR2 YYEKEE, per germline (reference sequence). This CDR3 has 15 residues. The V and J ends lost 0 bases and 0 bases respectively, with 9 bases between them. For the CDR3, the DNA is TGTGCCAGCAGCTTGGAGCAGACGTACCAAGAGACCCAGTACTTC. The encoded protein is CASSLEQTYQETQYF.

The chain has TRBV7-9 and TRBJ2-7; D not certain. The CDR3 runs to 15 residues. The V gene's germline CDR1 is SEHNR and CDR2 FQNEAQ (reference sequence). V was clipped by 1 base and J by 3 bases, with 13 bases between them. The CDR3 region has the DNA TGTGCCAGCAGCTTAGATACAACGGACCTCTACGAGCAGTACGTC. Translating it yields CASSLDTTDLYEQYV.

The chain carries TRBV7-9 and TRBJ2-3, with D perhaps matching TRBD1 (6 bases). Trimming cost V 7 bases and J 4 bases, with 18 bases left between them. The germline V gene has CDR1 SEHNR and CDR2 FQNEAQ (reference sequence). The CDR3 has 15 residues. CDR3 amino acids: CASTSGGGRADTQYF. The CDR3 DNA sequence: TGTGCCAGCACGAGCGGTGGGGGCCGGGCAGATACGCAGTATTTT.

This chain links TRBV7-9 with TRBJ2-1; D perhaps matches TRBD2 (6 bases). CDR1 is SEHNR, CDR2 FQNEAQ, per germline (reference sequence). This CDR3 comprises 17 residues. The germline V and J ends were trimmed by 1 base and 0 bases, with 13 bases remaining between them. CDR3 in DNA: TGTGCCAGCAGCTTAGATACTGCGGACTACTCCTACAATGAGCAGTTCTTC. It encodes CASSLDTADYSYNEQFF.

The J gene is TRBJ2-5, the V gene TRBV18, with TRBD2 identical over 13 bases. The CDR3 extends over 15 amino acids. V shed 5 bases and J 2 bases; nucleotides not matched to a gene: 2. Germline values: CDR1 KGHSH, CDR2 LQKENI. In DNA form, the CDR3 reads TGTGCCAGCTCAAGGGGACTAGCGGGGCAAGAGACCCAGTACTTC. Amino acid sequence: CASSRGLAGQETQYF. Full variable domain (rest looked up from reference TRBV18 and TRBJ2-5): NAGVMQNPRHLVRRRGQEARLRCSPMKGHSHVYWYRQLPEEGLKFMVYLQKENIIDESGMPKERFSAEFPKEGPSILRIQQVVRGDSAAYFCASSRGLAGQETQYFGPGTRLLVL.

This clone was detected only a few times. The chain recombines TRBV11-2 with TRBJ2-7; TRBD2 aligns across 9 bases. The CDR3 is 16 amino acids. Trimming cost V 2 bases and J 2 bases; bases outside gene matches: 7. CDR1 is SGHAT and CDR2 is FQNNGV in the germline V gene. CDR3 residues: CASSLKWASGTYEQYF. The CDR3 nucleotides read TGTGCCAGCAGCTTAAAATGGGCTAGCGGGACCTACGAGCAGTACTTC.

The V call is TRBV5-6, the J call TRBJ1-1, with 9 bases that match TRBD1. Germline V CDR1 and CDR2: SGHDT, YYEEEE. The CDR3 extends over 15 amino acids. Trimming cost V 4 bases and J 5 bases; bases outside gene matches: 9. The CDR3 DNA is TGTGCCAGCAGCACGCTGACAGGGGGACGGACTGAAGCTTTCTTT. It is translated as CASSTLTGGRTEAFF.

The chain joins TRBV11-2 to TRBJ2-5; D possibly matches TRBD1 or TRBD2 (6 bases each). Germline V CDR1 and CDR2: SGHAT, FQNNGV. Trimming stripped 5 bases from V and 5 bases from J, with 12 bases between. There are 13 residues in the CDR3. The CDR3 DNA reads TGTGCCAGCAGCCGGGAGAGGGGGGAGACCCAGTACTTC. This sequence encodes CASSRERGETQYF.

The V gene is TRBV7-9, the J gene TRBJ1-6; 8 bases agree with TRBD1. Per germline, CDR1 SEHNR and CDR2 FQNEAQ (reference sequence). V was clipped by 5 bases and J by 14 bases; unmatched bases: 5. This CDR3 is built from 12 residues. The CDR3 loop is CASSPRTGTLHF. CDR3 sequence (DNA): TGTGCCAGCAGCCCTCGGACAGGGACCCTCCACTTT.

The CDR3 loop is CASSWGGPSTDTQYF. CDR3 DNA: TGTGCCAGCAGCTGGGGCGGACCTAGCACAGATACGCAGTATTTT. J is TRBJ2-3 and V is TRBV11-1; tentatively, D is TRBD1 (5 bases). The V gene lost 4 bases and the J gene lost 0 bases, with 11 bases spanning the gap. Germline values: CDR1 SGHAT, CDR2 FQDESV (reference sequence). The CDR3 spans 15 residues.

This clone was detected only a few times. CDR3 DNA sequence: TGTGCCAGCAGGCCGACGGGACAGGCCAGTGAAAAACTGTTTTTT. It encodes CASRPTGQASEKLFF. The V call is TRBV6-5, the J call TRBJ1-4; 8 bases match TRBD1. In germline, CDR1 is MNHEY, CDR2 SVGAGI. This CDR3 region has 15 residues. The V and J ends lost 6 bases and 7 bases, in that order; junction bases with no gene match: 10.

This clone was found a few times. V is TRBV6-5 and J is TRBJ2-1; D gene unclear. V was pared by 6 bases and J by 2 bases, with 11 bases between. Germline V gene data show CDR1 as MNHEY and CDR2 as SVGAGI. The CDR3 sequence is 14 residues long. As DNA, the CDR3 is TGTGCCAGCAGGGCGGAGCGCCCCTACAATGAGCAGTTCTTC. Translation gives CASRAERPYNEQFF.

J is TRBJ2-1 and V is TRBV2; D is unclear. The ends were cut back, 7 bases at V and 9 bases at J, with 16 bases in the middle. Germline V gives CDR1 SNHLY, CDR2 FYNNEI. The length of the CDR3 is 13 residues. The CDR3 sequence is CASNDRTGVEQFF. CDR3 sequence (DNA): TGTGCCAGCAATGATAGAACGGGCGTTGAGCAGTTCTTC.

This clone was counted only a few times. The gene calls are TRBV16 and TRBJ1-1, with TRBD1 identical over 9 bases. Unmatched junction bases numbered 8, after V lost 4 bases and J lost 2 bases. Per the germline V gene, CDR1 is KGHSY and CDR2 is FQNENV. The CDR3 has 16 amino acids. CDR3 in DNA: TGTGCCAGCAGCCTCCGGGGGACAGGGCTTAACACTGAAGCTTTCTTT. Residues: CASSLRGTGLNTEAFF.

The rearrangement joins TRBV10-3 to TRBJ2-3; D is perhaps TRBD1 or TRBD2 (5 bases each). The CDR3 is made up of 14 amino acids. Trimming shortened V by 11 bases and J by 0 bases, and 15 bases separated the two germline ends. CDR1 and CDR2 (germline): ENHRY, SYGVKD. For the CDR3, the DNA is TGTGCCTCCAAGGTGGGGGACAGCACAGATACGCAGTATTTT. It yields the protein CASKVGDSTDTQYF.

This clone has at least ten counts. The chain employs TRBV28 and TRBJ1-5; D might be TRBD1 (6 bases). This CDR3 contains 14 residues. Trimming shortened V by 3 bases and J by 1 base, and 7 bases separated the two germline ends. Per germline, CDR1 MDHEN and CDR2 SYDVKM. The CDR3, as DNA: TGTGCCAGCAGTTTGGGGACAAGCAATCAGCCCCAGCATTTT. Residues: CASSLGTSNQPQHF.

In its sample, this clone was seen a few times. V usage is TRBV7-2 and J usage is TRBJ1-6, with no clear D. This CDR3 spans 15 amino acids. CDR1 and CDR2 (germline): SGHTA, FQGNSA. The V end was cut by 1 base, the J end by 7 bases, with 11 bases between. The CDR3 sequence: CASSLGHSSNSPLHF. As DNA, the CDR3 is TGTGCCAGCAGCTTAGGTCACAGCTCAAATTCACCCCTCCACTTT.

J is TRBJ1-1 and V is TRBV7-9; 11 bases match TRBD1. Germline lookup yields CDR1 SEHNR and CDR2 FQNEAQ (reference sequence). The CDR3 length is 13 residues. V lost 3 bases, J lost 6 bases, and 0 bases stayed unmatched. The chain's CDR3 is CASSLGQGAEAFF. The CDR3 bases are TGTGCCAGCAGCTTGGGACAGGGGGCTGAAGCTTTCTTT.

This clone was recorded once. The V and J genes are TRBV7-8 and TRBJ1-1, with D possibly being TRBD1 (6 bases). Germline assignment: CDR1 SGHVS and CDR2 FQNEAQ. V lost 5 bases and J 4 bases, leaving 17 bases between the germline ends. The CDR3 is 15 amino acids. The CDR3 region has the DNA TGTGCCAGCAGCCAGACCGGGGGCGGGAGCACTGAAGCTTTCTTT. Amino acid sequence: CASSQTGGGSTEAFF. Full variable domain (rest looked up from reference TRBV7-8 and TRBJ1-1): GAGVSQSPRYKVAKRGQDVALRCDPISGHVSLFWYQQALGQGPEFLTYFQNEAQLDKSGLPSDRFFAERPEGSVSTLKIQRTQQEDSAVYLCASSQTGGGSTEAFFGQGTRLTVV.

This chain uses TRBV2 with TRBJ2-3; D is uncertain. CDR1 is SNHLY and CDR2 is FYNNEI in the germline V gene. The ends were cut back, 7 bases at V and 2 bases at J, with 10 bases in the middle. The CDR3 spans 13 residues. The CDR3 spells CASKETFTDTQYF. The CDR3 bases are TGTGCCAGCAAAGAGACTTTCACAGATACGCAGTATTTT.

This clone has just a few counts. The V gene is TRBV28, the J gene TRBJ2-5, with TRBD1 matching over 9 bases. Unmatched junction bases numbered 20, after V lost 6 bases and J lost 0 bases. Germline V lookup: CDR1 MDHEN, CDR2 SYDVKM. CDR3 length: 20 residues. The CDR3 DNA follows: TGTGCCAGCAGCCCTCCGTACAGGGGGCGGACTACCGACCACCAAGAGACCCAGTACTTC. Residues: CASSPPYRGRTTDHQETQYF.

This clone was detected only a few times. This chain connects TRBV7-2 to TRBJ2-5, with a weak D call TRBD2 (5 bases). The CDR3 is made up of 13 amino acids. CDR1 is SGHTA and CDR2 is FQGNSA in the germline V gene. The ends were cut back, 2 bases at V and 4 bases at J, with 8 bases in the middle. CDR3 nucleotide sequence: TGTGCCAGCAGCTTACTAGGGAGAGAGACCCAGTACTTC. This sequence encodes CASSLLGRETQYF.

This clone was found many times. The V gene is TRBV30, the J gene TRBJ2-1; D is uncertain. The V and J ends lost 0 bases and 4 bases respectively, with 4 bases between them. CDR1 is GTSNPN, CDR2 SVGIG, per germline (reference sequence). This CDR3 has 12 residues. The CDR3 DNA reads as TGTGCCTGGAGTGTACGGTACAATGAGCAGTTCTTC. It yields the protein CAWSVRYNEQFF.

This clone was picked up many times. The J gene is TRBJ1-3, the V gene TRBV4-1; no definite D call. With 3 bases removed from V and 0 bases from J, the gap between germline ends came to 15 bases. CDR3 length: 17 amino acids. Germline V lookup: CDR1 MGHRA, CDR2 YSYEKL. The CDR3 sequence: CASSQQRMLNSGNTIYF. The DNA of the CDR3 is TGCGCCAGCAGCCAGCAACGGATGTTGAACTCTGGAAACACCATATATTTT.

CDR3 nucleotide sequence: TGTGCCAGCAGCTTTAGACTAGCCAGCACCGGGGAGCTGTTTTTT. Protein: CASSFRLASTGELFF. The rearrangement joins TRBV11-3 to TRBJ2-2; 7 bases are a match to TRBD2. The CDR3 consists of 15 residues. Germline-derived CDR1 and CDR2 are SGHNT and YENEEA. Germline trimming cut 3 bases from V and 4 bases from J; bases unmatched to any gene: 5.